One sample yielded the 9 T cell receptor beta chains listed below, sequenced in a study of molecular identifiers for immune sequencing clone quantification. TCRdb re-analysed the PCR reads in MiXCR, keeping a single row per CDR3 protein. This table holds around 70,000 distinct CDR3 sequences, about 18% found once. The sequenced sample consisted of naive CD8+ T cells from blood, with Jurkat cell RNA spiked in. As to subset: FACS-sorted CD8+CD4-CCR7+CD45RA+ naive T cells. The source of these receptors is a human donor in good health. Some libraries in this study had Jurkat cell RNA spiked in.

This clonotype was seen ten or more times. The chain combines TRBV14 with TRBJ2-3, with D uncertain. Trimming cost V 0 bases and J 2 bases, with 12 bases left between them. CDR1 and CDR2 (germline): SGHDN, FVKESK. The CDR3 length is 16 residues. CDR3 in amino acids: CASSQEPGFFTDTQYF. CDR3 sequence (DNA): TGTGCCAGCAGCCAAGAACCAGGCTTTTTCACAGATACGCAGTATTTT. The full variable domain, with the rest looked up from reference TRBV14 and TRBJ2-3, is EAGVTQFPSHSVIEKGQTVTLRCDPISGHDNLYWYRRVMGKEIKFLLHFVKESKQDESGMPNNRFLAERTGGTYSTLKVQPAELEDSGVYFCASSQEPGFFTDTQYFGPGTRLTVL.

This clonotype came up many times. V gene TRBV29-1 combines with J gene TRBJ2-3; 10 positions agree with TRBD2. The germline CDR1 and CDR2 sequences are SQVTM and ANQGSEA. V shed 4 bases and J 3 bases; nucleotides not matched to a gene: 4. The CDR3 consists of 14 residues. DNA for the CDR3: TGCAGCGTTGGAAGCGGGAGGGGGACAGATACGCAGTATTTT. It is translated as CSVGSGRGTDTQYF.

For this clonotype: With a much larger clone just one base away, this may be a read error. This chain joins TRBV7-2 and TRBJ2-7, with 7 positions matching TRBD2. CDR1 is SGHTA, CDR2 FQGNSA, per germline. The CDR3 totals 15 residues. V trimming: 2 bases; J trimming: 5 bases; junction bases outside the gene matches: 9. The CDR3: CASSLSAGECDEQYF. As DNA, the CDR3 is TGTGCCAGCAGCTTATCGGCGGGAGAGTGTGACGAGCAGTACTTC. The full variable domain, rest sourced from reference TRBV7-2 and TRBJ2-7, is GAGVSQSPSNKVTEKGKDVELRCDPISGHTALYWYRQSLGQGLEFLIYFQGNSAPDKSGLPSDRFSAERTGGSVSTLTIQRTQQEDSAVYLCASSLSAGECDEQYFGPGTRLTVT.

The chain employs TRBV2 and TRBJ2-7, with 11 bases lining up with TRBD2. The germline CDR1 and CDR2 sequences are SNHLY and FYNNEI. Trimming cost V 6 bases and J 0 bases; bases outside gene matches: 4. CDR3 length: 15 amino acids. As DNA, the CDR3 is TGTGCCAGCAGGCCTACTAGCGGGAGCTCCTACGAGCAGTACTTC. This sequence encodes CASRPTSGSSYEQYF.

This clonotype has at least ten counts. The genes are TRBV7-2 and TRBJ2-1; 12 bases line up with TRBD2. Germline CDR1 reads SGHTA; CDR2 reads FQGNSA. V was clipped by 4 bases and J by 0 bases; unmatched bases: 4. CDR3 length: 17 residues. The DNA of the CDR3 is TGTGCCAGCAGCTCCGGACTAGCGGGAAGCTCCTACAATGAGCAGTTCTTC. Protein: CASSSGLAGSSYNEQFF.

The V gene is TRBV6-5, the J gene TRBJ1-4; TRBD1 is a possible D gene (6 bases). V dropped 7 bases and J dropped 8 bases, with 23 bases sitting between them. CDR1 is MNHEY, CDR2 SVGAGI, per germline. The CDR3 runs 16 residues. The CDR3, as DNA: TGTGCCAGCAATGCACAGGGACCAGCGACAAAGGAAAAACTGTTTTTT. Translation gives CASNAQGPATKEKLFF.

The genes are TRBV2 and TRBJ1-5; no reliable D call. The ends were cut back, 3 bases at V and 3 bases at J, with 9 bases in the middle. CDR1 and CDR2 from the germline V gene are SNHLY and FYNNEI. The CDR3 sequence is 14 residues long. The CDR3 loop is CASSDVGNNQPQHF. CDR3 bases: TGTGCCAGCAGTGATGTGGGGAACAATCAGCCCCAGCATTTT.

This clonotype turned up a few times. This chain joins TRBV12-5 and TRBJ2-5; 8 bases line up with TRBD2. V dropped 2 bases and J dropped 1; count of bases not matched to a gene: 0. From germline, CDR1 is LGHNT and CDR2 FRNRAP. This CDR3 has 14 amino acids. This CDR3 is CASGLSGSQETQYF. In DNA form, the CDR3 reads TGTGCTAGTGGTTTGAGCGGGAGCCAAGAGACCCAGTACTTC.

This clonotype was seen repeatedly, ten times or more. The rearrangement joins TRBV28 to TRBJ2-7; TRBD2 might be the D (6 bases). The germline V gene encodes CDR1 MDHEN and CDR2 SYDVKM. The CDR3 spans 13 residues. V was clipped by 2 bases and J by 2 bases, with 7 bases between them. This CDR3 reads CASSLIAAYEQYF. The CDR3 DNA is TGTGCCAGCAGTTTAATAGCGGCCTACGAGCAGTACTTC.